The clone carrying this T cell receptor (beta chain) showed up just a few times. CDR1 SGHDT and CDR2 YYEEEE come from the germline V gene. V lost 2 bases and J lost 8, with 11 bases in between. This CDR3 comprises 14 residues. Under the authors' procedure: Cell counts per sample came from amplifying reference gene primers. The protocol was immunoSEQ multiplex PCR, while the TCRdb copy is restricted to in-frame clones and leaves out a portion. The V and J calls and clone size come from that table; D and trimming were worked out from the DNA. The sample consists of fewer than 120,000 clones, around 76% of them appearing once. This specimen belongs to a study of blood T cell repertoires in COVID-19. Study overall: The study drew acute and convalescent COVID-19 samples from the United States, Italy and Spain. PBMCs, B-cell-depleted T cells, or T cells provided the cDNA or gDNA that made up the material.

Input material: peripheral blood. The clonotype comes from a woman of 80 years or more with acute or convalescent COVID-19. The chain is built from TRBV5-6 and TRBJ1-6; a possible D gene is TRBD1 (5 bases). The CDR3 is CASSFERGDSPLHF. For the CDR3, the DNA is TGTGCCAGCAGCTTTGAACGGGGGGATTCACCCCTCCACTTT.